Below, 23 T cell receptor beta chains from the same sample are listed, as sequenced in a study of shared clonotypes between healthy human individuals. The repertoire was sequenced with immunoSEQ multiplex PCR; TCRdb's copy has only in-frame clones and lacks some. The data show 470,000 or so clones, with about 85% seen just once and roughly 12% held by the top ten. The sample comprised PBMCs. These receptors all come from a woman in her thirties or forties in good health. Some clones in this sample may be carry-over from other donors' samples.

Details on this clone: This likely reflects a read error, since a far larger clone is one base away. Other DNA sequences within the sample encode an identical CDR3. The CDR3 loop is CASSASNQPQHF. DNA for the CDR3: TGCGCCAGCAGTGCTAGCAATCAGCCCCAGCATTTT. The J gene is TRBJ1-5, the V gene TRBV2; D unresolved. Germline assignment: CDR1 SNHLY and CDR2 FYNNEI. The CDR3 is 12 residues long.

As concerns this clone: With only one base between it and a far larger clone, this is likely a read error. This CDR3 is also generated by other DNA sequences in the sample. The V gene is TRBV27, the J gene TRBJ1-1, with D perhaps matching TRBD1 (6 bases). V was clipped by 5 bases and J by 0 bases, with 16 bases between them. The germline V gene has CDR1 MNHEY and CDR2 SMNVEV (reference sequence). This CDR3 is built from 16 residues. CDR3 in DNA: TGTGCCAGCAGTCCCTTACAGGGTGGGATGAACACTGAAGCTTTCTTT. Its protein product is CASSPLQGGMNTEAFF.

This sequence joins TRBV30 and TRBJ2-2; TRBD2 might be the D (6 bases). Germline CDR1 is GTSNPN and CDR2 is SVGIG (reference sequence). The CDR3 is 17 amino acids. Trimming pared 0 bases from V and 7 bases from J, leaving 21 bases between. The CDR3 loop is CAWSVPTSLGSFGELFF. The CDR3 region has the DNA TGTGCCTGGAGTGTACCCACTAGCCTAGGATCCTTCGGGGAGCTGTTTTTT.

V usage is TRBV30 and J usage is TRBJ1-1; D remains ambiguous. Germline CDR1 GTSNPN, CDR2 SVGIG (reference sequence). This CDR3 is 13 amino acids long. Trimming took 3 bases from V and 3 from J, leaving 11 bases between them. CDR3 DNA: TGTGCCTGGAGGGTACGTAGGGACACTGAAGCTTTCTTT. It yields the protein CAWRVRRDTEAFF. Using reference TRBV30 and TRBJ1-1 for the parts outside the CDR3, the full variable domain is SQTIHQWPATLVQPVGSPLSLECTVEGTSNPNLYWYRQAAGRGLQLLFYSVGIGQISSEVPQNLSASRPQDRQFILSSKKLLLSDSGFYLCAWRVRRDTEAFFGQGTRLTVV.

CDR3 region: CASSLGIPGRISYEQYF. The DNA of the CDR3 is TGCGCCAGCAGCTTGGGCATCCCAGGGCGAATTTCCTACGAGCAGTACTTC. This chain uses TRBV5-1 with TRBJ2-7; weak D call: TRBD1 (5 bases). V was cut by 0 bases and J by 1 base, with 17 bases left in between. The germline CDR1 and CDR2 sequences are SGHRS and YFSETQ. CDR3 length: 17 residues.

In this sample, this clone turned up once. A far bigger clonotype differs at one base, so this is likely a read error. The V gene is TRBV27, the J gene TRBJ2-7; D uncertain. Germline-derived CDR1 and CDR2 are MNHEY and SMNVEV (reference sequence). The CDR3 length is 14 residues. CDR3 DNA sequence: TGTGCCAGCAGTTTAAGGCAGGCATCGATCGAGCATTACTTC. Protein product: CASSLRQASIEHYF.

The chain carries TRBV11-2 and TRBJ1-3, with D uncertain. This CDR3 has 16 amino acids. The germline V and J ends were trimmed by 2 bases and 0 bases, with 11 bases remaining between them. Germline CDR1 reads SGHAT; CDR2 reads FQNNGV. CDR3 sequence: CASSLIGRPSGNTIYF. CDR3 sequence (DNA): TGTGCCAGCAGCTTAATCGGCAGGCCCTCTGGAAACACCATATATTTT.

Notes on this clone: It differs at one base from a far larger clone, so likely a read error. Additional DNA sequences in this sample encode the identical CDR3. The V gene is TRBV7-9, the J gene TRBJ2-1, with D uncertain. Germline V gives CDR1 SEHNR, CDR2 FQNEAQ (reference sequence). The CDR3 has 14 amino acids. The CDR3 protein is CASSLASSGNEQFF. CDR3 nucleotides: TGTGCTAGCAGCTTGGCCTCGTCGGGCAATGAGCAGTTCTTC.

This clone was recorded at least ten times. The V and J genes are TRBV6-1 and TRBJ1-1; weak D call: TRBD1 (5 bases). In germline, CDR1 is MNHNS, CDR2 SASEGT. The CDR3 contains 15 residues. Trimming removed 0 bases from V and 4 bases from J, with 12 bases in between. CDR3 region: CASSEALGGGTEAFF. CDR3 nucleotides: TGTGCCAGCAGTGAAGCCCTGGGGGGGGGCACTGAAGCTTTCTTT.

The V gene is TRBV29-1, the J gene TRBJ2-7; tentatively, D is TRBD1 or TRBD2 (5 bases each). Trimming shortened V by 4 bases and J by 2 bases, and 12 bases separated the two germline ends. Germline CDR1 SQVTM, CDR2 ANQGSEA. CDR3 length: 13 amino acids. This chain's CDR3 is CSVGAGSAYEQYF. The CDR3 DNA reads TGCAGCGTTGGGGCAGGGAGCGCCTACGAGCAGTACTTC.

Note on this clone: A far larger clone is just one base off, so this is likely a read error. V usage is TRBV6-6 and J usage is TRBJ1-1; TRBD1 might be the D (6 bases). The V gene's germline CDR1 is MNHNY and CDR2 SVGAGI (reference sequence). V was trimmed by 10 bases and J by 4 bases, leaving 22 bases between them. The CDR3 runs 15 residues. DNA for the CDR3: TGTGCCACCCACCCGAGTACAGGGCTTGGCACTGAAGCTTTCTTT. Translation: CATHPSTGLGTEAFF.

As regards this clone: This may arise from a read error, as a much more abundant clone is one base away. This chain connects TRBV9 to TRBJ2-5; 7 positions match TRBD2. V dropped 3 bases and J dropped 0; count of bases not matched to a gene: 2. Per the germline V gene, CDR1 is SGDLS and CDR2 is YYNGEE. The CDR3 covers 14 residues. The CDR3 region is CASSETSDQETQYF. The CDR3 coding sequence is TGTGCCAGCAGCGAAACTAGCGACCAAGAGACCCAGTACTTC.

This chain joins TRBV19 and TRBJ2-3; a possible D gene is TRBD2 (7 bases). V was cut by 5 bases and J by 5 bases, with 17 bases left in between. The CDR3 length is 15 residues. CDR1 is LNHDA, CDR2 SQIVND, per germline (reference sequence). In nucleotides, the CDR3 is TGTGCCAGTAGTCCCGGGGGCGGGGAGGGAGATACGCAGTATTTT. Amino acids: CASSPGGGEGDTQYF. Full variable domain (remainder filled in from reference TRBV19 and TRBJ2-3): DGGITQSPKYLFRKEGQNVTLSCEQNLNHDAMYWYRQDPGQGLRLIYYSQIVNDFQKGDIAEGYSVSREKKESFPLTVTSAQKNPTAFYLCASSPGGGEGDTQYFGPGTRLTVL.

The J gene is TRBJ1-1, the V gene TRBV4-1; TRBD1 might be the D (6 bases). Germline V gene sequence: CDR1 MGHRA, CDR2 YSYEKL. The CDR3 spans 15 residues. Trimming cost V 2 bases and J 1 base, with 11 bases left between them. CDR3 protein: CASSQPGQQNTEAFF. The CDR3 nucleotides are TGCGCCAGCAGCCAACCGGGACAACAGAACACTGAAGCTTTCTTT.

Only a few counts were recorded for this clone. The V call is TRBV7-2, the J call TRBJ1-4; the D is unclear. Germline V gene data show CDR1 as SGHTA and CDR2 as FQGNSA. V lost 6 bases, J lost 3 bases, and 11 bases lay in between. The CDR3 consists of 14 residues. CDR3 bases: TGTGCCAGCAGTTTTGACATTCCTAATGAAAAACTGTTTTTT. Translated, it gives CASSFDIPNEKLFF.

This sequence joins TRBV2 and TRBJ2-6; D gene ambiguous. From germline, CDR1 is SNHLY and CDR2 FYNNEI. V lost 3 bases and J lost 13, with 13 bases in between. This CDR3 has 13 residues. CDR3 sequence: CASSDNVVRVLTF. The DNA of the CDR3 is TGTGCCAGCAGTGATAATGTGGTCCGTGTCCTGACTTTC.

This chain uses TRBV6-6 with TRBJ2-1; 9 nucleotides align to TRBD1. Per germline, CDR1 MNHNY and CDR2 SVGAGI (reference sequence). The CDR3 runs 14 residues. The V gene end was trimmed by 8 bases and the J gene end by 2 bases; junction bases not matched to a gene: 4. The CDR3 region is CASAWTGAYNEQFF. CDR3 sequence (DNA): TGTGCCAGCGCCTGGACAGGGGCCTACAATGAGCAGTTCTTC.

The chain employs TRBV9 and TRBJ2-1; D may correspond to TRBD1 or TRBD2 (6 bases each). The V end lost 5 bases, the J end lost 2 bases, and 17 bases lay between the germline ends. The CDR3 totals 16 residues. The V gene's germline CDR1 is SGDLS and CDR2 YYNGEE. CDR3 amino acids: CASSQGRGPPYNEQFF. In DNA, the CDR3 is TGTGCCAGCAGTCAGGGTCGGGGGCCCCCCTACAATGAGCAGTTCTTC.

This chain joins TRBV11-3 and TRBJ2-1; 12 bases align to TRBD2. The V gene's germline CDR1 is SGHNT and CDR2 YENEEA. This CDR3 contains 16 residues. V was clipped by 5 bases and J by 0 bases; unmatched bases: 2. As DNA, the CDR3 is TGTGCCAGCAGCGGACTAGCGGGGAGCTCCTACAATGAGCAGTTCTTC. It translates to CASSGLAGSSYNEQFF.

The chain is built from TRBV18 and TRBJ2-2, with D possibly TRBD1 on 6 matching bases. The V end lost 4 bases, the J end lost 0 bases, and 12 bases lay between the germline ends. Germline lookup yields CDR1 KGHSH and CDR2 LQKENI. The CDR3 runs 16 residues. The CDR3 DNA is TGTGCCAGCTCACTTACACAGGGTTCGAACACCGGGGAGCTGTTTTTT. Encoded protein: CASSLTQGSNTGELFF. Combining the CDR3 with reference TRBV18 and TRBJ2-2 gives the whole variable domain NAGVMQNPRHLVRRRGQEARLRCSPMKGHSHVYWYRQLPEEGLKFMVYLQKENIIDESGMPKERFSAEFPKEGPSILRIQQVVRGDSAAYFCASSLTQGSNTGELFFGEGSRLTVL.

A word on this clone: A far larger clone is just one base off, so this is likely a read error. CDR3 nucleotides: TGTACCTGGAGTGTATCCCTAAGTGAGACCCAGTACTTC. Its translation: CTWSVSLSETQYF. V gene TRBV30 combines with J gene TRBJ2-5; D remains unclear. The CDR3 consists of 13 residues. Germline CDR1 GTSNPN, CDR2 SVGIG (reference sequence).

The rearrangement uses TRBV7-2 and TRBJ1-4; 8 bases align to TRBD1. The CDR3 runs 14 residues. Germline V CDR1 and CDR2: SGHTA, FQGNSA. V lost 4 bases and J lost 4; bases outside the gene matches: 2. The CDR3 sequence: CASSSDRVNEKLFF. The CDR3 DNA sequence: TGTGCCAGCAGCTCGGACAGGGTTAATGAAAAACTGTTTTTT.

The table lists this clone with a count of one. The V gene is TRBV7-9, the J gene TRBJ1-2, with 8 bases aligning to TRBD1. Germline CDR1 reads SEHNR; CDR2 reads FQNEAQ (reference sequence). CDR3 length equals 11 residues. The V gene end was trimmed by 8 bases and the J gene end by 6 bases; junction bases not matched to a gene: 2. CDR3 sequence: CASAGGDGYTF. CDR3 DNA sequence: TGTGCCAGCGCAGGGGGCGATGGCTACACCTTC.